This is a list of T cell receptor beta chains from one sample in a study of early T cells in non-severe SARS-CoV-2 infection. TCRdb re-analysed the 5' RACE reads in MiXCR, keeping a single row per CDR3 protein. The sample shows about 76,000 distinct CDR3 sequences, about 14% of them seen only once. Sequences were obtained from whole blood. The receptors shown here come from an adult who was a healthcare worker with PCR-confirmed SARS-CoV-2 infection or an uninfected control (not recorded which). Each CDR3 is given with its conserved first and last residue. Each record gives: D gene, J gene, CDR3 length, V gene, clone size, CDR3 protein, CDR3 DNA. The D gene is left open where the match is weak. Size is stated for part of the rows, as once, few or many counts, or as a class when the clone is expanded.

TRBD1,TRBJ1-2,14,TRBV7-2,.,CASSYLYRGDGYTF,TGTGCCAGCAGCTACTTGTACAGGGGTGATGGCTACACCTTC
.,TRBJ2-7,15,TRBV9,many,CASSVGLEVTYEQYF,TGTGCCAGCAGCGTAGGACTCGAGGTAACCTACGAGCAGTACTTC
.,TRBJ1-2,11,TRBV28,.,CASSSVYGYTF,TGTGCCAGCAGTTCGGTCTATGGCTACACCTTC
.,TRBJ1-2,13,TRBV4-1,.,CASSQGGPYGYTF,TGCGCCAGCAGCCAAGGGGGGCCCTATGGCTACACCTTC
.,TRBJ2-7,15,TRBV6-1,few,CASGGAGGRNYEQYF,TGTGCCAGCGGCGGGGCAGGGGGACGGAACTACGAGCAGTACTTC
TRBD1,TRBJ2-1,14,TRBV7-2,.,CASRRQGTYNEQFF,TGTGCCAGCAGACGACAGGGAACCTACAATGAGCAGTTCTTC
.,TRBJ2-2,16,TRBV11-2,.,CASSITPLSAGGELFF,TGTGCCAGCAGCATCACCCCCCTTTCCGCGGGCGGGGAGCTGTTTTTT
TRBD1,TRBJ1-4,14,TRBV30,few,CAWTGGTGGEKLFF,TGTGCCTGGACCGGCGGGACAGGGGGTGAAAAACTGTTTTTT
TRBD2,TRBJ2-7,16,TRBV28,few,CASSFKGAGGPYEQYF,TGTGCCAGCAGTTTTAAAGGGGCGGGAGGGCCCTACGAGCAGTACTTC
.,TRBJ1-1,12,TRBV11-2,few,CASSLGRWEAFF,TGTGCCAGCAGCTTAGGGAGATGGGAAGCTTTCTTT
.,TRBJ1-1,13,TRBV11-2,few,CASSPQTGKGAFF,TGTGCCAGCAGCCCCCAGACTGGGAAGGGAGCTTTCTTT
.,TRBJ2-1,15,TRBV11-1,.,CASSLGQVDYNEQFF,TGTGCCAGCAGCTTAGGACAGGTGGACTACAATGAGCAGTTCTTC
.,TRBJ2-3,15,TRBV5-5,.,CASSPPRGATDTQYF,TGTGCCAGCAGCCCCCCCAGGGGGGCCACAGATACGCAGTATTTT
.,TRBJ2-7,12,TRBV7-2,few,CASSLLNYEQYF,TGTGCCAGCAGCTTACTGAACTACGAGCAGTACTTC
.,TRBJ1-2,12,TRBV29-1,.,CSVEVLEGGYTF,TGCAGCGTTGAAGTCCTTGAGGGCGGCTACACCTTC
.,TRBJ2-7,13,TRBV4-1,.,CASSQGTGYEQYF,TGCGCCAGCAGCCAGGGTACCGGCTACGAGCAGTACTTC
TRBD1,TRBJ2-7,14,TRBV5-1,.,CASSLVGQGYEQYF,TGCGCCAGCAGCTTGGTAGGACAGGGTTACGAGCAGTACTTC
TRBD1,TRBJ1-4,14,TRBV28,few,CASSLRQGREKLFF,TGTGCCAGCAGTCTCCGACAGGGCAGGGAAAAACTGTTTTTT
.,TRBJ2-1,13,TRBV6-2/TRBV6-3,.,CASSYSPRNEQFF,TGTGCCAGCAGTTACTCGCCTAGGAATGAGCAGTTCTTC
TRBD2,TRBJ2-7,15,TRBV6-6,many,CASSYTSGGIYEQYF,TGTGCCAGCAGTTACACTAGCGGTGGAATCTACGAGCAGTACTTC
TRBD2,TRBJ2-6,18,TRBV7-6,many,CASSPRVAGFSGANVLTF,TGTGCCAGCAGCCCGCGGGTAGCGGGATTCTCTGGGGCCAACGTCCTGACTTTC
.,TRBJ1-1,14,TRBV4-1,few,CASSQEPLGTEAFF,TGCGCCAGCAGCCAAGAGCCCCTCGGGACAGAAGCTTTCTTT
.,TRBJ1-1,14,TRBV11-2,many,CASSSTDGNTEAFF,TGTGCCAGCAGCTCCACCGACGGGAACACTGAAGCTTTCTTT
.,TRBJ1-3,16,TRBV4-1,few,CASSQDGTASGNTIYF,TGCGCCAGCAGCCAAGATGGGACCGCCTCTGGAAACACCATATATTTT
.,TRBJ2-3,13,TRBV20-1,.,CSARLGVRDTQYF,TGCAGTGCTAGACTCGGGGTACGCGATACGCAGTATTTT
TRBD1,TRBJ2-7,15,TRBV4-2,many,CASSHYRGLGNEQYF,TGTGCCAGCAGCCACTACAGGGGGCTGGGGAACGAGCAGTACTTC
TRBD1,TRBJ1-6,16,TRBV4-3,.,CASSYGTGGIDSPLHF,TGCGCCAGCAGCTACGGGACAGGGGGTATTGATTCACCCCTCCACTTT